This record concerns one T cell receptor (beta chain) sequence. The antigen is not known. V lost 0 bases and J lost 8, with 17 bases in between. The germline CDR1 and CDR2 sequences are SGDLS and YYNGEE. This CDR3 has 15 residues. PCR was performed using 60 Vbeta and 13 Jbeta primers. Assay: immunoSEQ multiplex PCR; the TCRdb copy retains only in-frame clones and omits some. The sample lists 100,000 to 140,000 clones; 73% were seen once. This specimen belongs to a study of cytomegalovirus exposure and HLA in healthy donors. General study findings and limits: Presence/absence analyses rested on an assumption that sequencing depth was roughly uniform across donors. Using the classifier, cytomegalovirus status was reportedly diagnosed with high specificity and sensitivity. Some segments of the V type, notably TRBV6-2 and TRBV6-3, were excluded as indistinguishable.

This receptor was taken from a man aged 30-40 years in good health and CMV-seronegative. Input material: PBMCs. This chain uses TRBV9 with TRBJ1-2; no definite D call. In nucleotides, the CDR3 is TGTGCCAGCAGCGTAGAGGAGGTGGGCCTTTGGGGCTACACCTTC. Its translation: CASSVEEVGLWGYTF.